Listed below are T cell receptor beta chains from one sample, sequenced in a study of T cell responses to AZD1222 COVID-19 vaccine. Clones were sequenced by immunoSEQ multiplex PCR, and TCRdb holds only the in-frame ones, with some missing. Among around 110,000 clones listed, about 90% were seen once. The sample consisted of peripheral blood, taken 28 days after the second AZD1222 dose. The receptors originated from an adult who received the AZD1222 COVID-19 vaccine. Both conserved end residues are part of each CDR3. D genes are given only for firm matches.

v_gene: TRBV28; j_gene: TRBJ2-3; d_gene: .; CDR3aa: CASSISTDTQYF; CDR3nt: TGTGCCAGCAGCATTAGCACAGATACGCAGTATTTT
v_gene: TRBV6-5; j_gene: TRBJ2-7; d_gene: .; CDR3aa: CASTGTPSYEQYF; CDR3nt: TGTGCCAGCACCGGGACACCCTCCTACGAGCAGTACTTC
v_gene: TRBV5-1; j_gene: TRBJ2-6; d_gene: .; CDR3aa: CASSSGSGANVLTF; CDR3nt: TGCGCCAGCAGCTCGGGGTCTGGGGCCAACGTCCTGACTTTC
v_gene: TRBV27; j_gene: TRBJ2-7; d_gene: .; CDR3aa: CANCQGFHEQYF; CDR3nt: TGTGCCAACTGTCAGGGGTTCCACGAGCAGTACTTC
v_gene: TRBV6-5; j_gene: TRBJ1-2; d_gene: TRBD1; CDR3aa: CASSFTGGYGYTF; CDR3nt: TGTGCCAGCAGTTTCACAGGGGGATATGGCTACACCTTC
v_gene: TRBV7-8; j_gene: TRBJ2-3; d_gene: .; CDR3aa: CASSLVGQGSTDTQYF; CDR3nt: TGTGCCAGCAGCTTAGTGGGTCAGGGGAGCACAGATACGCAGTATTTT
v_gene: TRBV9; j_gene: TRBJ2-1; d_gene: .; CDR3aa: CASSANVGAYNEQFF; CDR3nt: TGTGCCAGCAGCGCGAATGTGGGAGCTTACAATGAGCAGTTCTTC
v_gene: TRBV14; j_gene: TRBJ2-1; d_gene: TRBD2; CDR3aa: CASSQFPGLGEQFF; CDR3nt: TGTGCCAGCAGCCAATTTCCGGGACTAGGGGAGCAGTTCTTC
v_gene: TRBV27; j_gene: TRBJ1-1; d_gene: TRBD1; CDR3aa: CASSFEGAVTEAFF; CDR3nt: TGTGCCAGCAGTTTCGAGGGGGCTGTTACTGAAGCTTTCTTT
v_gene: TRBV27; j_gene: TRBJ2-1; d_gene: .; CDR3aa: CASSLWAPPRDEQFF; CDR3nt: TGTGCCAGCAGTTTATGGGCTCCGCCTCGGGATGAGCAGTTCTTC
v_gene: TRBV6-5; j_gene: TRBJ1-5; d_gene: .; CDR3aa: CASDLNSNQPQHF; CDR3nt: TGTGCCAGCGACTTGAACAGCAATCAGCCCCAGCATTTT
v_gene: TRBV5-1; j_gene: TRBJ2-3; d_gene: .; CDR3aa: CASSLGSGPFTDTQYF; CDR3nt: TGCGCCAGCAGCTTGGGGTCGGGGCCGTTTACAGATACGCAGTATTTT